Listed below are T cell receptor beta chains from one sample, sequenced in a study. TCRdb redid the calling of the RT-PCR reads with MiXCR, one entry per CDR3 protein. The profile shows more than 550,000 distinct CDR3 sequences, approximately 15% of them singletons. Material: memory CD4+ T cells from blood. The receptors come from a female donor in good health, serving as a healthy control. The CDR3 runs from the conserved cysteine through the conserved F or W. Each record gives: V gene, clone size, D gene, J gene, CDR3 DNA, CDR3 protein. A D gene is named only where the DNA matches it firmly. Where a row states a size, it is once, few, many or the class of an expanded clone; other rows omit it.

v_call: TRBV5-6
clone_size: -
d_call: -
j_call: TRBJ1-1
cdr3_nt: TGTGCCAGCAGCAGACTGGGACAAAAGAACACTGAAGCTTACTTT
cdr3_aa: CASSRLGQKNTEAYF

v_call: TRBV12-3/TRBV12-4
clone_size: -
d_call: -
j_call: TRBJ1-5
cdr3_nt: TGTGCCAGCAGTTTATGGGGAGATGAGGCTCAGCCCCAGCATTTT
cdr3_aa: CASSLWGDEAQPQHF

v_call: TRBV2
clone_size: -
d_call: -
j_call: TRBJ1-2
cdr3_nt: TGTGCCAGCAGTGAAAGTTGGGCCGGGGATGGCTACACCTTC
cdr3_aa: CASSESWAGDGYTF

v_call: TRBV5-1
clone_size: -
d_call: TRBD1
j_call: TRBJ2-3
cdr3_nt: TGCGCCAGCGGGGCACAGGGGATTCTTCAGTATTTT
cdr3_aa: CASGAQGILQYF

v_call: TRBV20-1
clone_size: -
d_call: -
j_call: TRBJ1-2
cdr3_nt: TGCAGTGCTAGTAGTGGTGGGACGACATCGAACTATGGCTACACCTTC
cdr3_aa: CSASSGGTTSNYGYTF

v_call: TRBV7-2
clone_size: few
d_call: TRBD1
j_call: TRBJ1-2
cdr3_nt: TGTGCCAGCAGCTTAGGTGCCCAGGGACAGGGGGTTGGCTACACCTTC
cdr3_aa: CASSLGAQGQGVGYTF

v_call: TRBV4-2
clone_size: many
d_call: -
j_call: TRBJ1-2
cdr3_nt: TGTGCCAGCAGCCAAGAGAAGACAGCGCGTGGCTACACCTTC
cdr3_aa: CASSQEKTARGYTF

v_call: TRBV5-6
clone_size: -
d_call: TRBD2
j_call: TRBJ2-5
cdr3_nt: TGTGCCAGCAGCGTTAGCGGGGCGGAGACCCAGTACTTC
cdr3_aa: CASSVSGAETQYF

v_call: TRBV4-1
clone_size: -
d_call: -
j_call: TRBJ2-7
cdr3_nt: TGCGCCAGCAGCCAAGTCCCGGGGCAGATCTACGAGCAGTACTTC
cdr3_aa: CASSQVPGQIYEQYF

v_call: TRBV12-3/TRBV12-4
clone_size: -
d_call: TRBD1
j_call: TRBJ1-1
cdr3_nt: TGTGCCAGCAACAGGGGAACTGAAGCTTTCTTT
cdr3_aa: CASNRGTEAFF

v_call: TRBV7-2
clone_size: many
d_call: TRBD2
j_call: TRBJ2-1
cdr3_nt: TGTGCCAGCAGCCCTCCGGGACTAGCGGGGGGGGGGAATGAGCAGTTCTTC
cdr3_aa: CASSPPGLAGGGNEQFF

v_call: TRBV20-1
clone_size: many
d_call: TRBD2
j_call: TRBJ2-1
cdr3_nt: TGCAGTGCTAGAGGGACTAGCGGGGGTAGCTCCTACAATGAGCAGTTCTTC
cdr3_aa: CSARGTSGGSSYNEQFF

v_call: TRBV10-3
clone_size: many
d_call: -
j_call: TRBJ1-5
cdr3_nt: TGTGCCATCAGGCAGGGTGAACATCAGCCCCAGCATTTT
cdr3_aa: CAIRQGEHQPQHF

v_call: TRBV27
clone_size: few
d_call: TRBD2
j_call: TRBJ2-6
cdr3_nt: TGTGCCAGCAGTGGCGGGGGGTTCTCTGGGGCCAACGTCCTGACTTTC
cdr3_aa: CASSGGGFSGANVLTF

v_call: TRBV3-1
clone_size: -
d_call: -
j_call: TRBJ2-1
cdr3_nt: TGTGCCAGCAGCCGAATAAGTGGGGGCTCTGGGGCGGGTGAGCAGTTCTTC
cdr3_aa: CASSRISGGSGAGEQFF

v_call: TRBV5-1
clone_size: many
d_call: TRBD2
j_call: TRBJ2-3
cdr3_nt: TGCGCCAGCAGCTTGGCAGCTAGCGGAAGCACAGATACGCAGTATTTT
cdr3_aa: CASSLAASGSTDTQYF

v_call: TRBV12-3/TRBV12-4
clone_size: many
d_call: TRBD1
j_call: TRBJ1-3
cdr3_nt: TGTGCCAGCAGGGCCGGACAGGGTGAAAACACCATATATTTT
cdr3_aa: CASRAGQGENTIYF

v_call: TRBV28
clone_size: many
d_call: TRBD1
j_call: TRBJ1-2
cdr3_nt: TGTGCCAGCAGTCCGATGACAGGGCTCGGCTACACCTTC
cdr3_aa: CASSPMTGLGYTF

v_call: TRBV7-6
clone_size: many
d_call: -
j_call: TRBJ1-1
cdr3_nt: TGTGCCAGCAGCTCTCAGGGGAAGACTGAAGCTTTCTTT
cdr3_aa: CASSSQGKTEAFF

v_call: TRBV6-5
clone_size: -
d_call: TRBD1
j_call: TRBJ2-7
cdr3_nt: TGTGCCAGCAGTTATGCCGGGACAGGCATAAACACCTACGAGCAGTACTTC
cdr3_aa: CASSYAGTGINTYEQYF

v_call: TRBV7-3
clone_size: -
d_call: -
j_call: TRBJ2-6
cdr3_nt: TGTGCCAGCAGCCAACAAAGCTCTGGGGCCAACGTCCTGACTTTC
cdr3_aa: CASSQQSSGANVLTF

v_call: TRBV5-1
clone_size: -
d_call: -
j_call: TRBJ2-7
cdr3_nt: TGCGCCAGCAGCTTGGGGGGCTCCGGTCCCTACGAGCAGTACTTC
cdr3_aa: CASSLGGSGPYEQYF

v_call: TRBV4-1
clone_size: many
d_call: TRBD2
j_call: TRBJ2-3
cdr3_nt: TGCGCCAGCAGCCAAGACCCTAGCGGGAGTACAGATACGCAGTATTTT
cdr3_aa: CASSQDPSGSTDTQYF

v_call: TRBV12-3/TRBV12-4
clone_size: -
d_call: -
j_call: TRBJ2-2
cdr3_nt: TGTGCCACCACACCCTCCAGGGGAACCGGGGAGCTGTTTTTT
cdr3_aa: CATTPSRGTGELFF

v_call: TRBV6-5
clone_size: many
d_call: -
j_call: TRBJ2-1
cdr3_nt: TGTGCCAGCAGTTACTCGTGGTGGCCAGGGGGGTACAATGAGCAGTTCTTC
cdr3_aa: CASSYSWWPGGYNEQFF

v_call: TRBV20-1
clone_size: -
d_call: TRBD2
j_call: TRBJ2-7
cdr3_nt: TGCAGTGGGGGGGGGGTCACCTACGAGCAGTACTTC
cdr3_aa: CSGGGVTYEQYF

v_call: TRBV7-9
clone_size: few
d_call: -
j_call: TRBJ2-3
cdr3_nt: TGTGCCAGCAGCACGACCGCTCGGGTCCCAGATACGCAGTATTTT
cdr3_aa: CASSTTARVPDTQYF

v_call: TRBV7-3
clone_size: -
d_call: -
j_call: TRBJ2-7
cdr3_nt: TGTGCCAGCAGCGCAAAGCCCCCAGGGCTCGAGCAGTACTTC
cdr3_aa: CASSAKPPGLEQYF

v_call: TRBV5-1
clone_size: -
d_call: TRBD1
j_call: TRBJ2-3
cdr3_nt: TGCGCCAGCAGCTTGTCCTCCGGGACAGGAAGGACAGATACGCAGTATTTT
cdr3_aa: CASSLSSGTGRTDTQYF

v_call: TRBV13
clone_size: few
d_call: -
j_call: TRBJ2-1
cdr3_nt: TGTGCCAGCAGCTCCGACAGGAGGAATGAGCAGTTCTTC
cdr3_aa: CASSSDRRNEQFF

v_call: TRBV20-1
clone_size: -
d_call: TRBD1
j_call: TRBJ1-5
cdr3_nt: TGCAGTGCTAGAGGGTGGGACAGGGGTGGTCAGCCCCAGCATTTT
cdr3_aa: CSARGWDRGGQPQHF

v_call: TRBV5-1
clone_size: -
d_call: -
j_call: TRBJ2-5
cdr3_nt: TGCGCCAGCAGCCCCTTCCAGGGCGTAGAAGAGACCCAGTACTTC
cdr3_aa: CASSPFQGVEETQYF

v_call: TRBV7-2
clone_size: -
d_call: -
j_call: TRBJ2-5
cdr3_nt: TGTGCCAGCAGCTTAGTGTCTAACAGGGTGTACTTC
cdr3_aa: CASSLVSNRVYF

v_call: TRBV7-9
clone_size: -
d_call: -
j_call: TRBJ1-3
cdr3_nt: TGTGCCAGCAGATCAGGGACAACTGGAAACACCATATATTTT
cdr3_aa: CASRSGTTGNTIYF

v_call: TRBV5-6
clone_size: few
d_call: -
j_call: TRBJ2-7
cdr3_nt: TGTGCCAGCAGCTCCCTGGTTTGGGGACAAGTCTCCTACGAGCAGTACTTC
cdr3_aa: CASSSLVWGQVSYEQYF

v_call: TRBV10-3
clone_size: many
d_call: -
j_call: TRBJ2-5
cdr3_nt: TGTGCCATCAGTGAGATTGGGGGAATCGAGACCCAGTACTTC
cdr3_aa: CAISEIGGIETQYF